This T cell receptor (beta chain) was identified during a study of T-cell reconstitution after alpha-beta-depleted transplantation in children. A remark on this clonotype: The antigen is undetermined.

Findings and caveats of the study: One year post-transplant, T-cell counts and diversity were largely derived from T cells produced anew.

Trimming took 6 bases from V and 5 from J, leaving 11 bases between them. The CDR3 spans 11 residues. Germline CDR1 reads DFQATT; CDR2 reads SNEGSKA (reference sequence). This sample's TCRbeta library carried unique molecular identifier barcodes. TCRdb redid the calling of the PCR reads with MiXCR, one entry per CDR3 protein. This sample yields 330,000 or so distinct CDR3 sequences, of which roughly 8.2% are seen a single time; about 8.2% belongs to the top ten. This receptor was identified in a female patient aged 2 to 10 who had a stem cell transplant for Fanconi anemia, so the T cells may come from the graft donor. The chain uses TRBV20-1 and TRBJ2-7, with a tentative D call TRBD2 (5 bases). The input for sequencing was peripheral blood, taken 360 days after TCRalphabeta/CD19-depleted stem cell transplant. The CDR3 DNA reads TGCAGTGCCGCGTACGGGGACGAGCAGTACTTC. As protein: CSAAYGDEQYF.